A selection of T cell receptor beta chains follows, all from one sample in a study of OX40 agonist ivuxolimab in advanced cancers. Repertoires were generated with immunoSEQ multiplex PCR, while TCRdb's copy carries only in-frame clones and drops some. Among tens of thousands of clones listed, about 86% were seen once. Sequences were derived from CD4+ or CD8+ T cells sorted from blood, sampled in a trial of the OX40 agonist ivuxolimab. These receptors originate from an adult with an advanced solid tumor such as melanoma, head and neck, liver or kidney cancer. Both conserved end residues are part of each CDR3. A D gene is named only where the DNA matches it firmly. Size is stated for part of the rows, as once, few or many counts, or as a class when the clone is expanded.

CDR3 DNA: TGTGCCAGCAGTAGCCTCCAGGGGGCGAAGGGCAATCAGCCCCAGCATTTT; CDR3 protein: CASSSLQGAKGNQPQHF; clone size: .; V gene: TRBV6-7; D gene: TRBD1; J gene: TRBJ1-5
CDR3 DNA: TGTGCCAGCAGCTTGCGGGCGGGGGGGCTCGACGAGCAGTACTTC; CDR3 protein: CASSLRAGGLDEQYF; clone size: once; V gene: TRBV5-6; D gene: TRBD2; J gene: TRBJ2-7
CDR3 DNA: TGTGCCAGCAGCTTATCACAGGGGAACACTGAAGCTTTCTTT; CDR3 protein: CASSLSQGNTEAFF; clone size: .; V gene: TRBV7-9; D gene: .; J gene: TRBJ1-1
CDR3 DNA: TGTGCCAGCAGCTTCGACACGATCAATGAGCAGTTCTTC; CDR3 protein: CASSFDTINEQFF; clone size: .; V gene: TRBV5-4; D gene: .; J gene: TRBJ2-1
CDR3 DNA: TGTGCCAGCAGCCGACAGGGTAATGCAGATACGCAGTATTTT; CDR3 protein: CASSRQGNADTQYF; clone size: .; V gene: TRBV11-1; D gene: TRBD1; J gene: TRBJ2-3
CDR3 DNA: TGCAGCGTATCCATCCCGACAGGGGGCTCGGTCACTGAAGCTTTCTTT; CDR3 protein: CSVSIPTGGSVTEAFF; clone size: .; V gene: TRBV29-1; D gene: TRBD1; J gene: TRBJ1-1
CDR3 DNA: TGTGCCAGCAGCCATAGCGGGGGATGCTACGAGCAGTACTTC; CDR3 protein: CASSHSGGCYEQYF; clone size: once; V gene: TRBV6-8; D gene: TRBD2; J gene: TRBJ2-7
CDR3 DNA: TGTGCCAGCAGCCCAACCGGGCTCTCTCACACTGAAGCTTTCTTT; CDR3 protein: CASSPTGLSHTEAFF; clone size: .; V gene: TRBV4-2; D gene: .; J gene: TRBJ1-1
CDR3 DNA: TGTGCCAGCAGCAGGGGGGACAGGGTGAGCGGCTATGGCTACACCTTC; CDR3 protein: CASSRGDRVSGYGYTF; clone size: .; V gene: TRBV5-4; D gene: TRBD1; J gene: TRBJ1-2
CDR3 DNA: TGTGCCAGCAGCCAAGGCCACCTGCTAAACAATGAGCAGTTCTTC; CDR3 protein: CASSQGHLLNNEQFF; clone size: .; V gene: TRBV14; D gene: .; J gene: TRBJ2-1
CDR3 DNA: TGCGCCAGCAGCCAAGATCGGGGGTCTGAGCCCCAGCATTTT; CDR3 protein: CASSQDRGSEPQHF; clone size: .; V gene: TRBV4-1; D gene: .; J gene: TRBJ1-5
CDR3 DNA: TGTGCCAGCAGCCCAGGGAGCAATGAAAAACTGTTTTTT; CDR3 protein: CASSPGSNEKLFF; clone size: .; V gene: TRBV28; D gene: .; J gene: TRBJ1-4
CDR3 DNA: TGTGCCAGCAGCTTATGGGTCGGGACCCAAGAGACCCAGTACTTC; CDR3 protein: CASSLWVGTQETQYF; clone size: .; V gene: TRBV11-2; D gene: .; J gene: TRBJ2-5
CDR3 DNA: TGTGCCAGCATGGAGGCTTGGGGTAGCAATCAGCCCCAGCATTTT; CDR3 protein: CASMEAWGSNQPQHF; clone size: .; V gene: TRBV2; D gene: .; J gene: TRBJ1-5
CDR3 DNA: TGTGCCTGGAGTGTAAAGCTTGGGGAGACAGATACGCAGTATTTT; CDR3 protein: CAWSVKLGETDTQYF; clone size: .; V gene: TRBV30; D gene: .; J gene: TRBJ2-3
CDR3 DNA: TGTGCCAGCAGCCCGGGGGTCAGACAGGGCTCCTACGAGCAGTACTTC; CDR3 protein: CASSPGVRQGSYEQYF; clone size: .; V gene: TRBV7-3; D gene: .; J gene: TRBJ2-7
CDR3 DNA: TGTGCCAGCAGTTCGGCAGCCCTTACCCCCGATCAGTACTTC; CDR3 protein: CASSSAALTPDQYF; clone size: .; V gene: TRBV2; D gene: .; J gene: TRBJ2-4
CDR3 DNA: TGCGCCAGCAGCTCCACCGGGACAGGAAACACCATATATTTT; CDR3 protein: CASSSTGTGNTIYF; clone size: .; V gene: TRBV5-1; D gene: .; J gene: TRBJ1-3
CDR3 DNA: TGTGCCAGCACACGGGGGGGCAACACCGGGGAGCTGTTTTTT; CDR3 protein: CASTRGGNTGELFF; clone size: .; V gene: TRBV28; D gene: TRBD2; J gene: TRBJ2-2
CDR3 DNA: TGTGCCAGCTCAGGGCCGAACTATGGCTACACCTTC; CDR3 protein: CASSGPNYGYTF; clone size: .; V gene: TRBV6-1; D gene: .; J gene: TRBJ1-2
CDR3 DNA: TGTGCCAGCAGGGTAGACAGTTGGTATAGCAATCAGCCCCAGCATTTT; CDR3 protein: CASRVDSWYSNQPQHF; clone size: .; V gene: TRBV2; D gene: .; J gene: TRBJ1-5
CDR3 DNA: TGTGCCTGGACCGGGACAGAGACTTCACCCCTCCACTTT; CDR3 protein: CAWTGTETSPLHF; clone size: .; V gene: TRBV30; D gene: TRBD1; J gene: TRBJ1-6
CDR3 DNA: TGTGCCATCAGTGAGGCGGGGGGGCCTCGGGCTGACAATGAGCAGTTCTTC; CDR3 protein: CAISEAGGPRADNEQFF; clone size: .; V gene: TRBV10-3; D gene: TRBD2; J gene: TRBJ2-1
CDR3 DNA: TGTGCCAGCAGCTTAGGGGGAGGTAATCAGCCCCAGCATTTT; CDR3 protein: CASSLGGGNQPQHF; clone size: .; V gene: TRBV7-9; D gene: .; J gene: TRBJ1-5
CDR3 DNA: TGTGCCAGTAGTATACTAGCGGGGAGGGCTAGCACAGATACGCAGTATTTT; CDR3 protein: CASSILAGRASTDTQYF; clone size: .; V gene: TRBV19; D gene: TRBD2; J gene: TRBJ2-3
CDR3 DNA: TGTGCCAGCACCGACCTCGTGAATTCACCCCTCCACTTT; CDR3 protein: CASTDLVNSPLHF; clone size: .; V gene: TRBV25-1; D gene: .; J gene: TRBJ1-6
CDR3 DNA: TGTGCCAGCAGCTTAAATGGGGAGACCCAGTACTTC; CDR3 protein: CASSLNGETQYF; clone size: .; V gene: TRBV11-3; D gene: .; J gene: TRBJ2-5